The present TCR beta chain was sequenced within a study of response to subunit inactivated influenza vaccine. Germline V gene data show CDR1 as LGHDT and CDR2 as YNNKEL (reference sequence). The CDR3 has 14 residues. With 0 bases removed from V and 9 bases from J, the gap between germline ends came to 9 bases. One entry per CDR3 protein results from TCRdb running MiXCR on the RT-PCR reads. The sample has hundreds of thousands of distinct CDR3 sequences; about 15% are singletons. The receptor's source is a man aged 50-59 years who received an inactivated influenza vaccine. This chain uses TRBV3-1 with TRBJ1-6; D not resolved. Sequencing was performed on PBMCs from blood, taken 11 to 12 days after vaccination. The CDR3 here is CASSQEPRASPLHF. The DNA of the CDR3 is TGTGCCAGCAGCCAAGAACCTCGTGCTTCACCCCTCCACTTT.